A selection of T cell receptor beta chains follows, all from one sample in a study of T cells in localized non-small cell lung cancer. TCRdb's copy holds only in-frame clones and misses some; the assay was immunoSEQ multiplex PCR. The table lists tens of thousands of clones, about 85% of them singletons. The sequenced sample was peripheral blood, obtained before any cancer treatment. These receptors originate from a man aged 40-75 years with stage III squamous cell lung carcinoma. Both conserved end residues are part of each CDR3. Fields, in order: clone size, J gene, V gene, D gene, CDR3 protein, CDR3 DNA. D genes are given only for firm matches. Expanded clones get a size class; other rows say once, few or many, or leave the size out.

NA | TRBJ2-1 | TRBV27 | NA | CASSPTGGGNEQFF | TGTGCCAGCAGTCCCACAGGGGGGGGCAATGAGCAGTTCTTC
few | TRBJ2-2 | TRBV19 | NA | CASSPNRAYTGELFF | TGTGCCAGTAGCCCCAACAGGGCGTACACCGGGGAGCTGTTTTTT
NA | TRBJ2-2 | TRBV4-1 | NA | CASSQDPGFGELFF | TGCGCCAGCAGCCAAGATCCCGGGTTCGGGGAACTGTTTTTT
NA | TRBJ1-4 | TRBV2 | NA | CASSVTGLFSEKLFF | TGTGCCAGCAGCGTAACGGGACTTTTTAGTGAAAAACTGTTTTTT
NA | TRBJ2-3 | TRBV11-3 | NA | CASSLALAKGTQYF | TGTGCCAGCAGCTTAGCCCTAGCCAAGGGCACGCAGTATTTT
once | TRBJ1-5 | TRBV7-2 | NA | CASSHTEQGLGQPQHF | TGTGCCAGCAGCCATACCGAGCAGGGGCTGGGTCAGCCCCAGCATTTT
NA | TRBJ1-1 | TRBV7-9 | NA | CASSLDGVGEAFF | TGTGCCAGCAGCTTAGATGGGGTAGGGGAAGCTTTCTTT
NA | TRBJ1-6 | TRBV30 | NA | CAWKRGPVNSPLHF | TGTGCCTGGAAAAGAGGGCCGGTTAATTCACCCCTCCACTTT
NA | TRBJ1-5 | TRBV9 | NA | CASSVGGYSNQPQHF | TGTGCCAGCAGCGTAGGGGGCTATAGCAATCAGCCCCAGCATTTT
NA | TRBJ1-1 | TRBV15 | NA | CATSGYYQGLRTEAFF | TGTGCCACCAGCGGATACTATCAGGGGCTTCGGACTGAAGCTTTCTTT
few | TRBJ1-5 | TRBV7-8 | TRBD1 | CASSPGQGNQPQHF | TGTGCCAGCAGCCCGGGACAGGGAAATCAGCCCCAGCATTTT
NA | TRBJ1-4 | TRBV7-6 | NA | CASSRTDPNEKLFF | TGTGCCAGCAGCCGCACAGATCCTAATGAAAAACTGTTTTTT
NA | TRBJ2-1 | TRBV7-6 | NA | CASSSPGGARGNEQFF | TGTGCCAGCAGCAGCCCAGGAGGGGCAAGGGGGAATGAGCAGTTCTTC
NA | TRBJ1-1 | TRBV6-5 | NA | CASNLGPRTEAFF | TGTGCCAGCAATCTGGGGCCTCGGACTGAAGCTTTCTTT
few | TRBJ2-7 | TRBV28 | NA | CASSVPDNTVRQYF | TGTGCCAGCAGTGTACCCGACAACACAGTGAGGCAGTACTTC
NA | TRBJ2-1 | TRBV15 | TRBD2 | CATSPFGTSGENEQFF | TGTGCCACCAGCCCGTTTGGGACTAGCGGGGAGAATGAGCAGTTCTTC
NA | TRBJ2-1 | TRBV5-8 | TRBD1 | CASSSGTARVDEQFF | TGTGCCAGCAGCTCCGGGACAGCCCGGGTCGATGAGCAGTTCTTC
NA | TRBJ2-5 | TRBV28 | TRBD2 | CASSPTGLAEETQYF | TGTGCCAGCAGTCCAACGGGACTAGCGGAAGAGACCCAGTACTTC
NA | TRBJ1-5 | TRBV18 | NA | CASSPPMGSNQPQHF | TGTGCCAGCTCACCACCGATGGGGAGCAATCAGCCCCAGCATTTT
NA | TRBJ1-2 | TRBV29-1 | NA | CSVAPWQGRDYGYTF | TGCAGCGTTGCCCCTTGGCAGGGGAGGGACTATGGCTACACCTTC
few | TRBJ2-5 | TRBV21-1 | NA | CASRRTIETQYF | TGTGCCAGCAGGCGGACAATAGAGACCCAGTACTTC
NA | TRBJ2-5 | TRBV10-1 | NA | CASSESRQWARGETQYF | TGCGCCAGCAGTGAGTCGAGGCAGTGGGCTAGGGGAGAGACCCAGTACTTC
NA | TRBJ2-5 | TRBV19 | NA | CASSVGDGTQYF | TGTGCCAGTAGTGTGGGGGATGGCACCCAGTACTTC
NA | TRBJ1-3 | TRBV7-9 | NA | CASNTGNSGNTIYF | TGTGCCAGCAACACAGGGAACTCTGGAAACACCATATATTTT
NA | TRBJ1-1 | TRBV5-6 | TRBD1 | CASSFSPGQGAAEAFF | TGTGCCAGCAGCTTCTCTCCGGGACAGGGGGCCGCTGAAGCTTTCTTT
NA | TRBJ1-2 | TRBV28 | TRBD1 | CASTKTGSGYTF | TGTGCCAGCACTAAGACAGGGTCTGGCTACACCTTC
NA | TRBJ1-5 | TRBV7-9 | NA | CASSLDGGRPQHF | TGTGCCAGCAGCTTAGATGGAGGCCGGCCCCAGCATTTT
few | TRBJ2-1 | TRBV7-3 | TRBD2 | CASSLTASGDEQFF | TGTGCCAGCAGCTTAACGGCTAGCGGGGACGAGCAGTTCTTC
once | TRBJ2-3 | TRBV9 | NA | CASSPGKANADTQYF | TGTGCCAGCAGCCCAGGGAAGGCTAACGCAGATACGCAGTATTTT
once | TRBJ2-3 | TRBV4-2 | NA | CASSQGATTDTQYF | TGTGCCAGCAGCCAAGGAGCGACCACAGATACGCAGTATTTT
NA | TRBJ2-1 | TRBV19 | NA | CASSISASLHNEQFF | TGTGCCAGTAGTATATCGGCTAGCCTTCACAATGAGCAGTTCTTC
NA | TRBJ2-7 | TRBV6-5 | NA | CASGSSYEQYF | TGTGCCAGCGGGAGCTCCTACGAGCAGTACTTC
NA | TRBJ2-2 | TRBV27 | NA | CASSLVGFGNTGELFF | TGTGCCAGCAGTTTAGTGGGTTTCGGGAACACCGGGGAGCTGTTTTTT
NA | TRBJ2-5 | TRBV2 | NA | CASTQSAATETQYF | TGTGCCAGCACCCAGTCGGCGGCCACAGAGACCCAGTACTTC
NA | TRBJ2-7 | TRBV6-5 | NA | CASRRTPSSYEQYF | TGTGCCAGCAGACGTACACCTTCCTCCTACGAGCAGTACTTC
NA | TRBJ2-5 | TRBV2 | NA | CASSLQETQYF | TGTGCCAGCAGCTTACAAGAGACCCAGTACTTC
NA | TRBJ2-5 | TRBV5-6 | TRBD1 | CASSYRDRDSTQYF | TGTGCCAGCAGCTACCGGGACAGGGACTCGACCCAGTACTTC
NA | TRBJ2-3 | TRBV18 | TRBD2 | CASLNSGRALTDTQYF | TGTGCCAGCTTAAATAGCGGGAGGGCCCTCACAGATACGCAGTATTTT
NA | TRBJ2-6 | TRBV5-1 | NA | CASTQMANSGANVLTF | TGCGCCAGCACCCAGATGGCTAACTCTGGGGCCAACGTCCTGACTTTC
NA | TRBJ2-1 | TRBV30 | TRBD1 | CAVDRGYYNEQFF | TGTGCCGTGGACAGGGGGTACTACAATGAGCAGTTCTTC